These T cell receptor beta chains were read from a single sample in a study of tumor and adjacent non-tumor tissue in lung cancer. TCRdb used MiXCR to reprocess the multiplex PCR reads, holding one entry per CDR3 protein. The data contain around 60,000 distinct CDR3 sequences, around two thirds of them singletons. Specimen: distant non-tumor lung tissue. These receptors all come from a man between 70 and 80 years old with non-small cell lung cancer. CDR3s include the opening cysteine and the closing phenylalanine or tryptophan. The D gene is left open where the match is weak. Rows give clone size only sometimes, using once, few, many, or a class for an expanded clone.

TRBJ1-6	-	-	TRBV6-5	TGTGCCAACAGGATCGGGACTTACCAGGGATCACTCCTCCACTTT	CANRIGTYQGSLLHF
TRBJ2-5	many	-	TRBV5-4	TGTGCCAGCAGCTTAACCGGGGCCTCGCTTCGGGAGACCCAGTACTTC	CASSLTGASLRETQYF
TRBJ2-7	few	-	TRBV20-1	TGCAGTGCTAGCCGGTTGACTAACAGGGCCTACGAGCAGTACTTC	CSASRLTNRAYEQYF
TRBJ2-1	-	-	TRBV28	TGTGCCAGCAGTTTAGGGAGGAGAAATGAGCAGTTCTTC	CASSLGRRNEQFF
TRBJ1-3	-	-	TRBV6-6	TGTGCCAGCAGTTACTCTGCACAGGCTCGCTGTGGAAGCACCATATATTTT	CASSYSAQARCGSTIYF
TRBJ2-2	once	TRBD2	TRBV11-2	TGTGCCAGCAGCCCTCCGGGACCAGCGGGAGGGAGCAGCGGGGAGCTGTTTTTT	CASSPPGPAGGSSGELFF
TRBJ2-1	-	-	TRBV5-5	TGTGCCAGCAGCCCAGCCACGGAACCAGCGTCGAATGAGCAGTTCTTC	CASSPATEPASNEQFF
TRBJ2-6	many	TRBD1	TRBV4-1	TGCGCCAGCAGCTTCGGGACAGGGGTATTTACGGGGGCCAACGTCCTGACTTTC	CASSFGTGVFTGANVLTF
TRBJ1-5	-	-	TRBV20-1	TGCAGCGTTGGAGGGGCTTTGTCCGATCAGCCCCAGCATTTT	CSVGGALSDQPQHF
TRBJ1-1	many	TRBD1	TRBV6-2/TRBV6-3	TGTGCCAGCAGTTACGGGAGACAGGGGATGGCTGAAGCTTTCTTT	CASSYGRQGMAEAFF
TRBJ1-4	-	-	TRBV5-1	TGCGCCAGCAGCCCCGGACGGGAACCTAGGGAAAAACTGTTTTTT	CASSPGREPREKLFF
TRBJ2-6	-	TRBD1	TRBV2	TGTGCCAGCACTTCGGACAGGCACTCTGGGGCCAACGTCCTGACTTTC	CASTSDRHSGANVLTF
TRBJ2-2	-	-	TRBV6-1	TGTGCCAGCAGGGGACAAGCGAACATCGGGGAGCTGTTTTTT	CASRGQANIGELFF
TRBJ1-1	medium-sized	-	TRBV11-2	TGTGCCAGCAGCTTGGTTGCAGGGGCCTTTAGCACTGAAGCTTTCTTT	CASSLVAGAFSTEAFF
TRBJ1-1	few	-	TRBV19	TGTGCCACCAAGGGGATTCTTTTGGCCACTGAAGCTTTCTTT	CATKGILLATEAFF
TRBJ2-4	once	-	TRBV11-3	TGTGCCGGCAGCGCAAACAGGTGTTCAGCCAAAAACATTCAGTACTTC	CAGSANRCSAKNIQYF
TRBJ2-1	many	-	TRBV11-1	TGTGCTAACAGGGGACTAACCGACAATGAGCAGTTCTTC	CANRGLTDNEQFF
TRBJ1-2	-	TRBD1	TRBV12-3/TRBV12-4	TGTGCCAGCAGTCCTCGAACAGGGGGCTTTGGCTACATCTTC	CASSPRTGGFGYIF
TRBJ2-1	-	-	TRBV29-1	TGCAGCGTTGCCTCGGGGAACAATGAGCAGTTCTTC	CSVASGNNEQFF
TRBJ2-7	-	-	TRBV5-6	TGTGCCAGCAGCTCTAGATTAGCGTGTACAAAGAGCTACGAGCAGTACTTC	CASSSRLACTKSYEQYF
TRBJ1-5	-	-	TRBV20-1	TGCAGTGTTAGAGGGTTGGTGACGGGGGGTCGGTTGGGGCCCCAGCATTTT	CSVRGLVTGGRLGPQHF
TRBJ2-1	-	TRBD2	TRBV25-1	TGTGCCAGCAGTGAAGCCGGAACTAGCGGGAGGGCGGGCGAGCAGTTCTTC	CASSEAGTSGRAGEQFF
TRBJ2-1	-	TRBD2	TRBV6-1	TGTGCCAGCAGTGATAGGGGGGGACTAGCGGGAGTGCCTGCCTACAATGAGCAGTTCTTC	CASSDRGGLAGVPAYNEQFF